This record covers a single T cell receptor beta chain. TCRdb analysed the RT-PCR reads with MiXCR anew, one entry per CDR3 protein. Among fewer than 800,000 distinct CDR3 sequences listed, 14% were seen once. This TCR derives from a female donor in good health, serving as a healthy control. The sample taken for sequencing was memory CD4+ T cells from blood.

DNA of the CDR3: TGTGCCAGCAGCCTTAGCGGGACCGGCATGTTTCAGCAGTACTTC. As protein: CASSLSGTGMFQQYF. The chain has TRBV16 and TRBJ2-7; 8 bases are shared with TRBD2. Germline loops: CDR1 KGHSY, CDR2 FQNENV. This CDR3 has 15 amino acids. Losses at the gene ends were 4 bases for V and 8 bases for J; bases not matched to a gene: 13.